These 5 T cell receptor beta chains came from one sample sequenced in a study of OX40 agonist ivuxolimab in advanced cancers. Sequenced by immunoSEQ multiplex PCR; TCRdb stores in-frame clones only, minus some. The sample includes about 32,000 clones, about 89% of them seen just once. The sequencing here drew on CD4+ or CD8+ T cells sorted from blood, taken in a trial of the OX40 agonist ivuxolimab. These receptor sequences come from an adult with an advanced solid tumor such as melanoma, head and neck, liver or kidney cancer.

J is TRBJ2-7 and V is TRBV7-3; a possible D gene is TRBD2 (5 bases). The CDR3 has 12 amino acids. V was cut by 2 bases and J by 7 bases, with 9 bases left in between. Germline CDR1 and CDR2: SGHTA and FQGTGA. The CDR3: CASSLASGEQYF. The CDR3 nucleotides are TGTGCCAGCAGCTTAGCTTCGGGGGAGCAGTACTTC.

The rearrangement links TRBV9 to TRBJ2-2; D is unclear. V lost 3 bases, J lost 2 bases, and 2 bases lay in between. CDR1 SGDLS and CDR2 YYNGEE come from the germline V gene. CDR3 size: 12 residues. This CDR3 reads CASSENTGELFF. DNA for the CDR3: TGTGCCAGCAGCGAAAACACCGGGGAGCTGTTTTTT.

This rearrangement joins TRBV7-9 to TRBJ2-5, with 10 bases fitting TRBD1. V was pared by 2 bases and J by 5 bases, with 2 bases of the junction left unmatched. The CDR3 spans 14 residues. Germline loops: CDR1 SEHNR, CDR2 FQNEAQ (reference sequence). The DNA for the CDR3 is TGTGCCAGCAGCTTATGGGACAGGGGTGAGACCCAGTACTTC. Its translation is CASSLWDRGETQYF. Combining the CDR3 with reference TRBV7-9 and TRBJ2-5 gives the whole variable domain DTGVSQNPRHKITKRGQNVTFRCDPISEHNRLYWYRQTLGQGPEFLTYFQNEAQLEKSRLLSDRFSAERPKGSFSTLEIQRTEQGDSAMYLCASSLWDRGETQYFGPGTRLLVL.

This chain connects TRBV10-2 to TRBJ1-2, with D uncertain. With 2 bases removed from V and 4 bases from J, the gap between germline ends came to 8 bases. The CDR3 is 13 residues long. In germline, CDR1 is WSHSY, CDR2 SAAADI. CDR3 nucleotide sequence: TGCGCCAGCAGTGAGAACAGCGCCTATGGCTACACCTTC. Protein sequence: CASSENSAYGYTF.

This clone was seen a single time. V usage is TRBV25-1 and J usage is TRBJ1-1; tentatively, D is TRBD1 (5 bases). Trimming took 5 bases from V and 1 from J, leaving 5 bases between them. The length of the CDR3 is 12 residues. CDR1 MGHDK and CDR2 SYGVNS come from the germline V gene. The CDR3 protein is CASSRGNTEAFF. In DNA form, the CDR3 reads TGTGCCAGCAGTAGGGGGAACACTGAAGCTTTCTTT.